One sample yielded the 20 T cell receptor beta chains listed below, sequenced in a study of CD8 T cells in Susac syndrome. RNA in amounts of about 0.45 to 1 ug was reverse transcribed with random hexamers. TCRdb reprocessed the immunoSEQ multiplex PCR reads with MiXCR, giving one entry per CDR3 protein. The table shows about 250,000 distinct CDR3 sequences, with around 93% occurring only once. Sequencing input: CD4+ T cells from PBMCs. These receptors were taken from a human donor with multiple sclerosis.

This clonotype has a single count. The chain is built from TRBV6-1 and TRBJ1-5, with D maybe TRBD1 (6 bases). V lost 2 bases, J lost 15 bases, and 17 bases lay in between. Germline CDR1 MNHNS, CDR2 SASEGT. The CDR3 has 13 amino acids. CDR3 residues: CASSESGRGHLHF. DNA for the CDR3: TGTGCCAGCAGTGAAAGTGGAAGGGGACATCTGCATTTT.

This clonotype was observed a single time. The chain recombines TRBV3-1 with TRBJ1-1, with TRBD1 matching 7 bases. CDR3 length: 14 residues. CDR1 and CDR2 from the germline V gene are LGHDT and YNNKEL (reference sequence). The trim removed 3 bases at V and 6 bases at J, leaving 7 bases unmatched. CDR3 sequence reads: CASSQTDRDAEAFF. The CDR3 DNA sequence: TGTGCCAGCAGCCAGACCGACAGGGACGCTGAAGCTTTCTTT.

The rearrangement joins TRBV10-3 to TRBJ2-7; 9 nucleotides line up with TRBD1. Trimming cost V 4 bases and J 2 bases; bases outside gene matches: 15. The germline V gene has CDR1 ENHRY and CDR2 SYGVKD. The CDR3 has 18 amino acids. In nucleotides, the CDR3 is TGTGCCATCAGTGGACCTTCGGGACAGGGCCAGGCTACCTACGAGCAGTACGTC. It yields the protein CAISGPSGQGQATYEQYV.

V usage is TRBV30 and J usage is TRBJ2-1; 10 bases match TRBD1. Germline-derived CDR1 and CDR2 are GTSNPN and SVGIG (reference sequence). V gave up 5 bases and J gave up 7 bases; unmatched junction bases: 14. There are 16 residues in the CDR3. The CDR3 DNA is TGTGCCTGGGACCCTTGGGTCCCGGGACAGGGGAATGAGCAGTTCTTC. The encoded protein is CAWDPWVPGQGNEQFF.

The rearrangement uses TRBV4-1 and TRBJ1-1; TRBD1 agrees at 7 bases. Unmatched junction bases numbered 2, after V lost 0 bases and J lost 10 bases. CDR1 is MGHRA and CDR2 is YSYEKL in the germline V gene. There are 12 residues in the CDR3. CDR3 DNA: TGCGCCAGCAGCCAAGAGGACAGGAGAGCTTTCTTT. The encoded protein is CASSQEDRRAFF.

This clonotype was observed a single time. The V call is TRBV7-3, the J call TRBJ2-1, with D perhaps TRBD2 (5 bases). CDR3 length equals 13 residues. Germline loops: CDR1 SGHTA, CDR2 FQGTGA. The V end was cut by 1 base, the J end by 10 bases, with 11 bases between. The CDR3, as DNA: TGTGCCAGCAGCTTAAAGGCTGGCGGGGAGCAGTTCTTC. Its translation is CASSLKAGGEQFF.

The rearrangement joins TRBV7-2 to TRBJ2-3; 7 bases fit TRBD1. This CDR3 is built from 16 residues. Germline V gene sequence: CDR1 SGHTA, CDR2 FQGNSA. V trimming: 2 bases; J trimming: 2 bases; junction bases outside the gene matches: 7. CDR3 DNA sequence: TGTGCCAGCAGCTTAAGACAGGGCGGGTCCACAGATACGCAGTATTTT. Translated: CASSLRQGGSTDTQYF.

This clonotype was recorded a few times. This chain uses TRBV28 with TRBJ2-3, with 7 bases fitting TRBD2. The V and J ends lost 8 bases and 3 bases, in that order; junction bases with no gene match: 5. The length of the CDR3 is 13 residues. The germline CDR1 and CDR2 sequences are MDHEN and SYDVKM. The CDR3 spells CASRGSGTDTQYF. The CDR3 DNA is TGTGCCAGCCGAGGTAGCGGGACAGATACGCAGTATTTT.

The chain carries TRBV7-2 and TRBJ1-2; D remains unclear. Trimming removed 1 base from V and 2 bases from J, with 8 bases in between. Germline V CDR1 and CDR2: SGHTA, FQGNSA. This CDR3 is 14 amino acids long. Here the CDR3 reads CASSLETPNYGYTF. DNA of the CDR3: TGTGCCAGCAGCTTAGAGACACCAAACTATGGCTACACCTTC.

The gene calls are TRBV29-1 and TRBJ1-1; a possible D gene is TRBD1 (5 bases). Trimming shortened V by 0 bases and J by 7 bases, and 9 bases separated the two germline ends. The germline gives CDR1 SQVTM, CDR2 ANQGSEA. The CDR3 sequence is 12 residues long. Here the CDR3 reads CSVEEGGNEAFF. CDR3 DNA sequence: TGCAGCGTTGAAGAGGGGGGGAATGAAGCTTTCTTT.

CDR3 sequence (DNA): TGTGCCAGCAGCTTAGTCGAGCCCGGGGAGCTGTTTTTT. It is translated as CASSLVEPGELFF. V gene TRBV7-2 combines with J gene TRBJ2-2, with D unresolved. The ends were cut back, 1 base at V and 6 bases at J, with 6 bases in the middle. The CDR3 consists of 13 residues. The germline V gene has CDR1 SGHTA and CDR2 FQGNSA.

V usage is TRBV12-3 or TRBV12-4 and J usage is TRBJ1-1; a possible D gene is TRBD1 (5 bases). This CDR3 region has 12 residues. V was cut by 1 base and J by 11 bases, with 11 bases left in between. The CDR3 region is CASSLGSGKAFF. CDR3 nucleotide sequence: TGTGCCAGCAGTTTAGGTTCAGGGAAGGCTTTCTTT.

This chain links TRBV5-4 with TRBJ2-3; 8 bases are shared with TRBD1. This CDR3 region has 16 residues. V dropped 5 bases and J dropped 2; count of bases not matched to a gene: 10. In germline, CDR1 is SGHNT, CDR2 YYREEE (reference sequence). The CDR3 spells CASRVTRTGNTDTQYF. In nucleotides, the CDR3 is TGTGCCAGCAGAGTTACCCGGACAGGGAACACAGATACGCAGTATTTT.

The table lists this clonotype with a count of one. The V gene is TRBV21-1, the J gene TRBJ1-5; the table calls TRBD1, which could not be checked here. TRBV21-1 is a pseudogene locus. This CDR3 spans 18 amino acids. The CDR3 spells CASSERDRDDYSNQPQHF. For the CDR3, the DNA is TGTGCCAGCAGCGAACGGGACAGGGACGACTATAGCAATCAGCCCCAGCATTTT.

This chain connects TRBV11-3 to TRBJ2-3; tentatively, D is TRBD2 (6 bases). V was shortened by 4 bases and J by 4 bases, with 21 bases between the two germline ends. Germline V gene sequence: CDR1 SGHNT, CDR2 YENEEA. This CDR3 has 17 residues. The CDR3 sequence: CASSSSRLATGADTQYF. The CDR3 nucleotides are TGTGCCAGCAGCTCCAGCCGGCTAGCCACGGGAGCAGATACGCAGTATTTT.

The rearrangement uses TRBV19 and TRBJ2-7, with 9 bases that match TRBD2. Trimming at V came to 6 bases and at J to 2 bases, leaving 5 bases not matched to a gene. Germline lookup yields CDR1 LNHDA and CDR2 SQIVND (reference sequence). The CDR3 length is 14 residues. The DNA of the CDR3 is TGTGCCAGTAGCACGGGACTAGCTCCCTACGAGCAGTACGTC. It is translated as CASSTGLAPYEQYV.

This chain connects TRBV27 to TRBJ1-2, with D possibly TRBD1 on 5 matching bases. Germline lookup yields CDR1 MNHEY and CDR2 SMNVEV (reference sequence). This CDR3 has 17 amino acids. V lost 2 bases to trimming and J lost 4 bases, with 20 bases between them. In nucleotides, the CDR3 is TGTGCCAGCAGTTTACTCACCTCAATGGGACGGTCCTATGGCTACACCTTC. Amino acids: CASSLLTSMGRSYGYTF.

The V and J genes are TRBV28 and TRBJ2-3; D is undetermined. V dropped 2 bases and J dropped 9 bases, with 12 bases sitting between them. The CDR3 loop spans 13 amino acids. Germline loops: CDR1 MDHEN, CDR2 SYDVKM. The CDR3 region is CASSLSYEPTQYF. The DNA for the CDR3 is TGTGCCAGCAGTTTAAGCTATGAGCCCACGCAGTATTTT.

CDR3 sequence: CASSLGGRVSGNTIYF. CDR3 sequence (DNA): TGTGCCAGCAGTTTGGGGGGCCGGGTCTCTGGAAACACCATATATTTT. The chain couples TRBV27 to TRBJ1-3; perhaps TRBD1 as D (6 bases). The CDR3 runs 16 residues. The ends were cut back, 3 bases at V and 0 bases at J, with 12 bases in the middle. Germline-derived CDR1 and CDR2 are MNHEY and SMNVEV (reference sequence).

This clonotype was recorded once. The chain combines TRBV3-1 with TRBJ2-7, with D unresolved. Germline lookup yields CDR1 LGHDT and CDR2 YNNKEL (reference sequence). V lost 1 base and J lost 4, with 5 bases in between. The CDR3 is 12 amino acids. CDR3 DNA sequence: TGTGCCAGCAGCCAAGGGCCTTACGAGCAGTACGTC. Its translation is CASSQGPYEQYV.